This record concerns one T cell receptor beta chain sequence. Its antigen is as yet unknown. The data stem from a study of cytomegalovirus exposure and HLA in healthy donors. Whole-study findings and limits: Among immune exposure information, only CMV serostatus was available. Some V segments (TRBV6-2 and TRBV6-3 among them) were excluded as indistinguishable.

PCR amplification relied on 60 Vbeta primers (plus 13 Jbeta primers). Measured with immunoSEQ multiplex PCR; TCRdb has only the in-frame clones, and not every one. Of 120,000 or so clones listed, approximately 8.6% are singletons. Trimming pared 2 bases from V and 0 bases from J, leaving 11 bases between. CDR1 is KGHSH, CDR2 LQKENI, per germline. The CDR3 has 15 amino acids. Input material: PBMCs. The origin of this receptor is a woman aged 35 to 49 in good health and CMV-seropositive. V is TRBV18 and J is TRBJ2-7; TRBD2 might be the D (6 bases). CDR3 region: CASSPGTSSSYEQYF. The CDR3 bases are TGTGCCAGCTCACCAGGGACTTCCAGCTCCTACGAGCAGTACTTC.